This T cell receptor beta chain appears in the sequencing data of a study of blood T cell repertoires in COVID-19. V lost 0 bases to trimming and J lost 4 bases, with 11 bases between them. Per the germline V gene, CDR1 is SGHRS and CDR2 is YFSETQ. The CDR3 contains 16 residues. Per the authors' pipeline: Reference gene primer amplification gave estimated nucleated cell counts. The table came from immunoSEQ multiplex PCR; TCRdb's copy has only in-frame clones and leaves some out. That table supplies the V and J calls and clone size; D and trimming were determined from the DNA. The sample has roughly 76,000 clones; around three quarters are singletons.

Sequencing was done on a sample of peripheral blood. The chain uses TRBV5-1 and TRBJ2-6; D unclear. This receptor was identified in a human donor in a cohort sampled during active COVID-19. The CDR3 loop reads CASSLAGGSGANVLTF. The CDR3 DNA follows: TGCGCCAGCAGCTTGGCAGGTGGTTCAGGGGCCAACGTCCTGACTTTC.